The TCR beta chain described here comes from a study of cytomegalovirus exposure and HLA in healthy donors. Study information: The study placed less than 90% of its 398 genotyped donors in the Caucasian-associated ancestry cluster.

The PCR had 60 Vbeta and 13 Jbeta primers. This table comes from immunoSEQ multiplex PCR, and its TCRdb copy is limited to in-frame clones, with some not included. Here the sample spans about 160,000 clones, roughly four fifths being singletons. In its sample, this clone was seen a few times. The antigen is not known. Germline V gene sequence: CDR1 WNHNN, CDR2 SYGVQD (reference sequence). V was pared by 4 bases and J by 2 bases, with 12 bases between. The CDR3 has 14 amino acids. Study conclusions and caveats: Overall, around 160 TCR beta chains were annotated as cytomegalovirus-associated.

The TCR comes from a woman between 40 and 50 years old in good health and CMV-seronegative. Sequencing was done on a sample of PBMCs. The V gene is TRBV10-1, the J gene TRBJ2-7, with TRBD1 as a possible D gene (6 bases). Here the CDR3 reads CASSGSDRAYEQYF. Here the CDR3 DNA reads TGCGCCAGCAGTGGGTCGGACAGAGCCTACGAGCAGTACTTC.